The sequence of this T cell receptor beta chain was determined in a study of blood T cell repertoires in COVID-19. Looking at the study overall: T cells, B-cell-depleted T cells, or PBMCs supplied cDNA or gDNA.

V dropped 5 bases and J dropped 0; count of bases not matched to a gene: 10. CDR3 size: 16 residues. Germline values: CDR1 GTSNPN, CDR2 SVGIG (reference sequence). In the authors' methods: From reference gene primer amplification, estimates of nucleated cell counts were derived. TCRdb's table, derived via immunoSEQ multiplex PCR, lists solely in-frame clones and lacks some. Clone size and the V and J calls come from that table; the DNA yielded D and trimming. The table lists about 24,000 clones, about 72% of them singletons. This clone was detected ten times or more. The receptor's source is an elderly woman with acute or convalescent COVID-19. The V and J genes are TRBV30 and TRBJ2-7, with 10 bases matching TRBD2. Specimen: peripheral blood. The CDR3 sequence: CAWLTTSGTRSYEQYF. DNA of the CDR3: TGTGCCTGGTTGACCACTAGCGGGACCCGCTCCTACGAGCAGTACTTC.